This TCR beta chain is drawn from a study of response to subunit inactivated influenza vaccine. Study-level results: It was the authors' suggestion that each seasonal influenza vaccination recruits few new T cells.

TCRdb ran MiXCR on the RT-PCR reads and lists one entry per CDR3 protein. Of some 500,000 distinct CDR3 sequences listed, 10% to 15% are singletons. There are 13 residues in the CDR3. Trimming pared 5 bases from V and 7 bases from J, leaving 12 bases between. Germline loops: CDR1 MNHNS, CDR2 SASEGT. A note on this clonotype: Its antigen is still unknown.

The specimen comprised PBMCs from blood, sampled roughly 48 days after vaccination. V and J are TRBV6-1 and TRBJ2-1; TRBD1 is a possible D gene (6 bases). This TCR was recovered from a man in his fifties who received an inactivated influenza vaccine. The CDR3 reads CASSRSGQNEQFF. The CDR3 coding sequence is TGTGCCAGCAGTCGGTCCGGACAGAATGAGCAGTTCTTC.